This is a list of T cell receptor beta chains from one sample in a study of CD8 T cells in ankylosing spondylitis. TCRdb reprocessed the 5' RACE reads with MiXCR, giving one entry per CDR3 protein. The sample lists 200,000 to 300,000 distinct CDR3 sequences, approximately 10% occurring once. Source material: blood, either unsorted or a sorted T cell fraction (not recorded which). These receptors were obtained from a male donor with ankylosing spondylitis or in good health (not recorded which). Both conserved end residues are part of each CDR3. Size is stated for part of the rows, as once, few or many counts, or as a class when the clone is expanded.

V	J	size	CDR3
TRBV21-1	TRBJ2-1	many	CASSKGDRALYNEQFF
TRBV20-1	TRBJ2-1	many	CSASGRSYNEQFF
TRBV4-2	TRBJ2-3	many	CASRVSSGSTDTQYF
TRBV5-1	TRBJ2-7	few	CASSLEPGDSYEQYF
TRBV18	TRBJ2-1	few	CASSMPGHPLFF
TRBV3-1	TRBJ2-2	NA	CASSQVGGPGELFF
TRBV20-1	TRBJ2-4	many	CSARDLRGLDIQYF
TRBV20-1	TRBJ1-1	many	CSADTPGPREAFF
TRBV5-1	TRBJ2-3	many	CASSPEGGYTDTQYF
TRBV6-5	TRBJ2-7	many	CASSYSGTGASYEQYF
TRBV20-1	TRBJ2-1	NA	CSAREYRGAGEQFF
TRBV30	TRBJ1-2	few	CAWTNLYGYTF
TRBV5-1	TRBJ2-1	many	CASSLGRGEQFF
TRBV12-3/TRBV12-4	TRBJ2-5	many	CASASGAGWRETQYF
TRBV19	TRBJ1-1	NA	CASSRDELAPFF
TRBV12-3/TRBV12-4	TRBJ1-5	many	CASSFRGTQNQPQHF
TRBV30	TRBJ1-5	NA	CAWSTKVGQPQHF
TRBV10-2	TRBJ2-7	many	CASSESKGNYEQYF
TRBV3-1	TRBJ2-7	many	CASSQEIGGTYEQYF
TRBV4-2	TRBJ1-6	many	CASSQAEGQGPTVGLHF
TRBV29-1	TRBJ1-1	many	CSAVDRGDTEAFF
TRBV20-1	TRBJ1-2	many	CSAPQTGQAGGYTF